The entry below describes one T cell receptor (beta chain). Its cognate antigen is unknown. This specimen belongs to a study of OX40 agonist ivuxolimab in advanced cancers. Background on the study: Participants averaged approximately 65 years of age (range about 23 to 80) and were over 75% male. Study-wide findings and caveats: Also present in some nonresponders was a low level of normalized T-cell clonal expansion.

The J segment lost 3 bases and the V segment lost 0 bases, leaving 1 base of the junction unmatched. CDR1 is MNHEY and CDR2 is SVGAGI in the germline V gene. CDR3 length: 15 amino acids. The table came from immunoSEQ multiplex PCR; TCRdb's copy has only in-frame clones and leaves some out. The data show more than 40,000 clones, 77% seen once. Patients who had autoimmune disease history or got systemic immunosuppression were left out. The specimen was CD4+ or CD8+ T cells sorted from blood, collected in a trial of the OX40 agonist ivuxolimab. This TCR came from an adult with an advanced solid tumor such as melanoma, head and neck, liver or kidney cancer. This chain connects TRBV6-5 to TRBJ1-3; 8 bases line up with TRBD1. The CDR3 spells CASSYSDRGGNTIYF. The CDR3 DNA follows: TGTGCCAGCAGTTACTCCGACAGGGGTGGAAACACCATATATTTT.